These T cell receptor beta chains were read from a single sample in a study of blood T cell repertoires in COVID-19. Clones were sequenced by immunoSEQ multiplex PCR, and TCRdb holds only the in-frame ones, with some missing. Altogether over 150,000 clones are present, approximately 82% being singletons, with the ten largest covering over 10%. The specimen was peripheral blood. These receptors came from a human donor in a cohort sampled during active COVID-19. Both conserved end residues are part of each CDR3. The D gene is left open where the match is weak. Clone size is stated in some rows and not others, as once, few, many or a class when expanded.

clone_size: -; j_call: TRBJ2-5; d_call: TRBD1; v_call: TRBV7-2; cdr3_aa: CASSPRWTGQETQYF; cdr3_nt: TGTGCCAGCAGCCCGAGGTGGACAGGGCAAGAGACCCAGTACTTC
clone_size: -; j_call: TRBJ1-4; d_call: -; v_call: TRBV5-1; cdr3_aa: CASSRQSRVEKLFF; cdr3_nt: TGCGCCAGCAGCCGACAGTCTCGCGTGGAAAAACTGTTTTTT
clone_size: -; j_call: TRBJ2-2; d_call: TRBD2; v_call: TRBV3-1/TRBV3-2; cdr3_aa: CASSQWLGLAGIPNTGELFF; cdr3_nt: TGTGCCAGCAGCCAATGGCTGGGTCTAGCGGGGATTCCGAACACCGGGGAGCTGTTTTTT
clone_size: -; j_call: TRBJ2-2; d_call: TRBD2; v_call: TRBV4-1; cdr3_aa: CASRLAGAGELFF; cdr3_nt: TGCGCCTCCCGGCTAGCGGGAGCCGGGGAGCTGTTTTTT
clone_size: -; j_call: TRBJ2-1; d_call: TRBD2; v_call: TRBV6-5; cdr3_aa: CASTRRAGGNEQFF; cdr3_nt: TGTGCCAGCACAAGGCGGGCGGGAGGGAATGAGCAGTTCTTC
clone_size: -; j_call: TRBJ1-3; d_call: TRBD1; v_call: TRBV9; cdr3_aa: CASSVVPGQGNTIYF; cdr3_nt: TGTGCCAGCAGCGTTGTCCCGGGACAGGGAAACACCATATATTTT
clone_size: -; j_call: TRBJ1-3; d_call: -; v_call: TRBV9; cdr3_aa: CASSVTVYSSGNTIYF; cdr3_nt: TGTGCCAGCAGCGTCACAGTCTACTCGTCTGGAAACACCATATATTTT
clone_size: -; j_call: TRBJ1-6; d_call: -; v_call: TRBV3-1/TRBV3-2; cdr3_aa: CASSQGDRSNSPLHF; cdr3_nt: TGTGCCAGCAGCCAAGGCGACAGGTCTAATTCACCCCTCCACTTT
clone_size: -; j_call: TRBJ2-7; d_call: TRBD1; v_call: TRBV27; cdr3_aa: CASSLSAGQGSTYEQYF; cdr3_nt: TGTGCCAGCAGTTTATCCGCAGGACAGGGGTCTACTTACGAGCAGTACTTC
clone_size: -; j_call: TRBJ2-3; d_call: TRBD2; v_call: TRBV9; cdr3_aa: CASSVGLAGAVSTDTQYF; cdr3_nt: TGTGCCAGCAGCGTAGGACTAGCGGGAGCAGTTAGCACAGATACGCAGTATTTT
clone_size: -; j_call: TRBJ2-7; d_call: TRBD2; v_call: TRBV18; cdr3_aa: CASSPFSPGGYSYEQYF; cdr3_nt: TGTGCCAGCTCACCATTCTCTCCGGGAGGCTACTCCTACGAGCAGTACTTC
clone_size: -; j_call: TRBJ2-3; d_call: -; v_call: TRBV15; cdr3_aa: CATSRGRGATKDTQYF; cdr3_nt: TGTGCCACCAGCCGAGGACGGGGGGCGACAAAAGATACGCAGTATTTT
clone_size: -; j_call: TRBJ2-2; d_call: -; v_call: TRBV11-2; cdr3_aa: CASSLGDNNLNTGELFF; cdr3_nt: TGTGCCAGCAGCTTGGGGGACAACAACCTTAACACCGGGGAGCTGTTTTTT
clone_size: -; j_call: TRBJ2-4; d_call: -; v_call: TRBV5-5; cdr3_aa: CASSSLSRGAKNIQYF; cdr3_nt: TGTGCCAGCAGCTCCTTAAGTAGGGGAGCCAAAAACATTCAGTACTTC
clone_size: -; j_call: TRBJ1-6; d_call: TRBD1; v_call: TRBV27; cdr3_aa: CASTSLFTGGGNSPLHF; cdr3_nt: TGTGCCAGCACCTCTTTGTTTACAGGGGGCGGTAATTCACCCCTCCACTTT
clone_size: -; j_call: TRBJ2-6; d_call: -; v_call: TRBV2; cdr3_aa: CASSTPGALSSGANVLTF; cdr3_nt: TGTGCCAGCAGTACCCCAGGGGCTCTCAGCTCTGGGGCCAACGTCCTGACTTTC
clone_size: -; j_call: TRBJ2-5; d_call: -; v_call: TRBV27; cdr3_aa: CASRQGGRYQETQYF; cdr3_nt: TGTGCCAGCAGGCAGGGGGGACGGTACCAAGAGACCCAGTACTTC
clone_size: once; j_call: TRBJ1-1; d_call: -; v_call: TRBV15; cdr3_aa: CATSSLTRTADEAFF; cdr3_nt: TGTGCCACCAGCTCCCTGACGCGGACAGCGGATGAAGCTTTCTTT
clone_size: -; j_call: TRBJ2-7; d_call: -; v_call: TRBV25-1; cdr3_aa: CASSEWGWGLDYEQYF; cdr3_nt: TGTGCCAGCAGTGAATGGGGTTGGGGGCTCGACTACGAGCAGTACTTC
clone_size: -; j_call: TRBJ1-2; d_call: -; v_call: TRBV27; cdr3_aa: CASSPRGYGYGYTF; cdr3_nt: TGTGCCAGCAGTCCCCGGGGTTACGGCTATGGCTACACCTTC
clone_size: -; j_call: TRBJ2-3; d_call: -; v_call: TRBV28; cdr3_aa: CASTEAGSSTDTQYF; cdr3_nt: TGTGCCAGCACCGAGGCGGGCAGTAGCACAGATACGCAGTATTTT
clone_size: -; j_call: TRBJ2-7; d_call: -; v_call: TRBV4-1; cdr3_aa: CASSQVRGSEQYF; cdr3_nt: TGCGCCAGCAGCCAAGTCCGGGGGAGCGAGCAGTACTTC
clone_size: -; j_call: TRBJ2-1; d_call: TRBD1; v_call: TRBV24-1; cdr3_aa: CATSEHRGPYNEQFF; cdr3_nt: TGTGCCACCAGTGAACACAGGGGACCATACAATGAGCAGTTCTTC
clone_size: -; j_call: TRBJ2-5; d_call: TRBD1; v_call: TRBV29-1; cdr3_aa: CSVEWVGTGQETQYF; cdr3_nt: TGCAGCGTTGAGTGGGTTGGGACAGGGCAAGAGACCCAGTACTTC
clone_size: -; j_call: TRBJ2-1; d_call: TRBD2; v_call: TRBV5-1; cdr3_aa: CASSKLAGGDNEQFF; cdr3_nt: TGCGCCAGCAGCAAACTAGCGGGAGGGGACAATGAGCAGTTCTTC
clone_size: -; j_call: TRBJ2-5; d_call: TRBD1; v_call: TRBV24-1; cdr3_aa: CATSRTGRRTQYF; cdr3_nt: TGTGCCACCAGTAGGACAGGGAGGCGGACCCAGTACTTC
clone_size: -; j_call: TRBJ1-1; d_call: TRBD1; v_call: TRBV24-1; cdr3_aa: CATHRGTEAFF; cdr3_nt: TGTGCCACCCACAGGGGAACTGAAGCTTTCTTT
clone_size: -; j_call: TRBJ1-4; d_call: TRBD1; v_call: TRBV27; cdr3_aa: CASSRDRNNEKLFF; cdr3_nt: TGTGCCAGCAGCAGGGACAGGAACAATGAAAAACTGTTTTTT
clone_size: -; j_call: TRBJ2-7; d_call: -; v_call: TRBV10-2; cdr3_aa: CASMGVNRVKFWYEQYF; cdr3_nt: TGCGCCAGCATGGGGGTCAACAGGGTAAAGTTTTGGTACGAGCAGTACTTC
clone_size: -; j_call: TRBJ1-1; d_call: -; v_call: TRBV6-6; cdr3_aa: CASSYGGAGGSTEAFF; cdr3_nt: TGTGCCAGCAGTTACGGCGGGGCTGGGGGGAGCACTGAAGCTTTCTTT
clone_size: once; j_call: TRBJ2-7; d_call: -; v_call: TRBV27; cdr3_aa: CASNTAGRSYEQYF; cdr3_nt: TGTGCCAGCAACACCGCTGGCCGGAGCTACGAGCAGTACTTC
clone_size: once; j_call: TRBJ1-2; d_call: -; v_call: TRBV7-9; cdr3_aa: CASSRDIYGYTF; cdr3_nt: TGTGCCAGCAGCCGGGACATCTATGGCTACACCTTC